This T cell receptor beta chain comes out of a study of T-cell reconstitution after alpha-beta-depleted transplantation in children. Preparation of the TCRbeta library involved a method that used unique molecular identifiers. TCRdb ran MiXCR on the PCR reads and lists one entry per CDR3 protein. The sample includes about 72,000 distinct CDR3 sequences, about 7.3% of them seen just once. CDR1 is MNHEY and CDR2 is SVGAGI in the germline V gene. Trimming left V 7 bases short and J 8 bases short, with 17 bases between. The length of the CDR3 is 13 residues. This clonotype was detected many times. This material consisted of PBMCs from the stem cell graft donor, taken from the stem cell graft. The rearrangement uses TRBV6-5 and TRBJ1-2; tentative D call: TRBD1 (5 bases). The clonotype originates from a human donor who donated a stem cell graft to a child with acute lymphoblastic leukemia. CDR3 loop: CASKGPSTRGYTF. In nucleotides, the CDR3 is TGTGCCAGCAAGGGACCCAGCACGCGAGGCTACACCTTC.